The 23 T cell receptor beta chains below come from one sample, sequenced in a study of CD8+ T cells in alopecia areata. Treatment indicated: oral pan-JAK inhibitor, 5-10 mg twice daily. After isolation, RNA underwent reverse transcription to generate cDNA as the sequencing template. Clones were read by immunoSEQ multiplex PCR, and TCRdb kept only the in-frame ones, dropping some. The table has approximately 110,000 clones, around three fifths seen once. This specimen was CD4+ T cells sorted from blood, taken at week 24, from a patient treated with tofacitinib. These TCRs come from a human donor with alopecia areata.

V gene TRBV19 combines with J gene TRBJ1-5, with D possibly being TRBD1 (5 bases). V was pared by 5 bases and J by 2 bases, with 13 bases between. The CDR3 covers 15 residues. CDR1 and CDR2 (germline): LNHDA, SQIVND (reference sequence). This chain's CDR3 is CASSAPGNGNQPQHF. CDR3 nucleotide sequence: TGTGCCAGTAGTGCCCCAGGGAACGGCAATCAGCCCCAGCATTTT.

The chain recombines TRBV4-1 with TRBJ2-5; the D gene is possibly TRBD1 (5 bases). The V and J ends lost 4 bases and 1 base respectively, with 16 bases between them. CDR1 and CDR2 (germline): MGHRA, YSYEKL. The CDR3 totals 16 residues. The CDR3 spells CASSLSGYRIQETQYF. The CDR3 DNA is TGCGCCAGCAGCCTTTCAGGTTACAGGATCCAAGAGACCCAGTACTTC.

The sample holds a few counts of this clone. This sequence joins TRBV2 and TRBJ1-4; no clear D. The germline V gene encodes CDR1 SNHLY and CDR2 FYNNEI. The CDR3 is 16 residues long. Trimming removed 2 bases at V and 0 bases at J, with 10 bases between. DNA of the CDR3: TGTGCCAGCAGTGAATTAGGCGTTGCAACTAATGAAAAACTGTTTTTT. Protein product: CASSELGVATNEKLFF.

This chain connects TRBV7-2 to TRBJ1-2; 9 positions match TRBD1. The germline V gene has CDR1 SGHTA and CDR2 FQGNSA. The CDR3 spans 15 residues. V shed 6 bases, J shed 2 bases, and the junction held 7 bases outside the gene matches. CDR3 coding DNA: TGTGCCAGCAGTAGTCCGGGACAGGGAAACTATGGCTACACCTTC. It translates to CASSSPGQGNYGYTF.

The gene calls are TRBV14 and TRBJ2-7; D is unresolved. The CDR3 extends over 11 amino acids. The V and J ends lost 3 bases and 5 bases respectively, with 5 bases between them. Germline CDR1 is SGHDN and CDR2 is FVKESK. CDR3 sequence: CASSQENEQYF. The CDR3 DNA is TGTGCCAGCAGCCAGGAAAACGAGCAGTACTTC.

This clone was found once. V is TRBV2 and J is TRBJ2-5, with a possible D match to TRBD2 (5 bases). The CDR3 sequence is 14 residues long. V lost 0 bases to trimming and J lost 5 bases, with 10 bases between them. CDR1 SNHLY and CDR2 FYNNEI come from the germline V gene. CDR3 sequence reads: CASSEATTGETQYF. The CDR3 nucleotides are TGTGCCAGCAGTGAAGCGACTACGGGGGAGACCCAGTACTTC.

Written as DNA, the CDR3 is TGTGCCAGCAGCGTAGGTCTAGCCCCGGAGGGGCAGTACTTC. It translates to CASSVGLAPEGQYF. V is TRBV9 and J is TRBJ2-7, with a possible D match to TRBD2 (6 bases). Germline values: CDR1 SGDLS, CDR2 YYNGEE. CDR3 length equals 14 residues. Trimming took off 0 bases at V and 9 bases at J, with 16 bases between the two ends. Combining the CDR3 with reference TRBV9 and TRBJ2-7 gives the whole variable domain DSGVTQTPKHLITATGQRVTLRCSPRSGDLSVYWYQQSLDQGLQFLIQYYNGEERAKGNILERFSAQQFPDLHSELNLSSLELGDSALYFCASSVGLAPEGQYFGPGTRLTVT.

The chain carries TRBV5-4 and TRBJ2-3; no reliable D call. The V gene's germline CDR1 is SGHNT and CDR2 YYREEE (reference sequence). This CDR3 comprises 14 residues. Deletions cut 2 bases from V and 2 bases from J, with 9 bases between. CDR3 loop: CASSFDTATDTQYF. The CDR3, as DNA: TGTGCCAGCAGCTTTGACACCGCCACAGATACGCAGTATTTT.

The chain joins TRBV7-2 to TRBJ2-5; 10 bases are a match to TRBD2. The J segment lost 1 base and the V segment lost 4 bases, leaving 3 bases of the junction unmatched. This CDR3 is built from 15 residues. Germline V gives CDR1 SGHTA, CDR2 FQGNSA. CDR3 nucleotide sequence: TGTGCCAGCAGCTCGGGACTAGCGAGCCAAGAGACCCAGTACTTC. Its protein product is CASSSGLASQETQYF.

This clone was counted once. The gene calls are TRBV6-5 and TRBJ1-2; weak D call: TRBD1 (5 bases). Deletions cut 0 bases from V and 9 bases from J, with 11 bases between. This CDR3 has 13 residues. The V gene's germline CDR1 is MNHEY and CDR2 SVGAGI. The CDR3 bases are TGTGCCAGCAGTTACTCGCCAGGGTCGAGCTACACCTTC. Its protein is CASSYSPGSSYTF.

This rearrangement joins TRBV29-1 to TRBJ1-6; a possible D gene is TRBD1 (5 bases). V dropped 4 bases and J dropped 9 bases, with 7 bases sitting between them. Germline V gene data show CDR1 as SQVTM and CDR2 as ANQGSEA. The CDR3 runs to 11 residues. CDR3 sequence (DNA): TGCAGCGTTGGGGACCGTTCACCCCTCCACTTT. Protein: CSVGDRSPLHF.

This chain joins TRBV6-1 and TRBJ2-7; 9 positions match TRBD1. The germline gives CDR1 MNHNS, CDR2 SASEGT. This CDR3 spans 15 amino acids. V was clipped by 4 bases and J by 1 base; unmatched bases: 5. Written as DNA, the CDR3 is TGTGCCAGCAGTGTAGGGACAGGGATTTCCTACGAGCAGTACTTC. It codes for CASSVGTGISYEQYF.

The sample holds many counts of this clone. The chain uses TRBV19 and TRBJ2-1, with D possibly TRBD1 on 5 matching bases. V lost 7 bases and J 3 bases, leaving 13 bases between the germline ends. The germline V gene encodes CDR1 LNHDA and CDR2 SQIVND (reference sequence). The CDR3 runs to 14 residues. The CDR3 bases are TGTGCCAGTACCCAAGACAGCGACTACAATGAGCAGTTCTTC. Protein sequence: CASTQDSDYNEQFF. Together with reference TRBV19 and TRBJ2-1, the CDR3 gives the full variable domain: DGGITQSPKYLFRKEGQNVTLSCEQNLNHDAMYWYRQDPGQGLRLIYYSQIVNDFQKGDIAEGYSVSREKKESFPLTVTSAQKNPTAFYLCASTQDSDYNEQFFGPGTRLTVL.

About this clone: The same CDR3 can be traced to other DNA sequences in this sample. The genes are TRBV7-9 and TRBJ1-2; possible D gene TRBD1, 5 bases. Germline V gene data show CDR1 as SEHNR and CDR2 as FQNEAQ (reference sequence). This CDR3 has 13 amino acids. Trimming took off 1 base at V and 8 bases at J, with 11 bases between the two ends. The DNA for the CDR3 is TGTGCCAGCAGCTTAGAAGGGGCCCGGGGCTACACCTTC. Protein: CASSLEGARGYTF.

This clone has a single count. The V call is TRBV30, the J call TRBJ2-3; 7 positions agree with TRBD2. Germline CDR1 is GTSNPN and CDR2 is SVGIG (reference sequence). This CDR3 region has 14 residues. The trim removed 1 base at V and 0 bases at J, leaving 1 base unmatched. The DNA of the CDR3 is TGTGCCTGGAGTGGGCGGGGGAGCACAGATACGCAGTATTTT. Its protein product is CAWSGRGSTDTQYF. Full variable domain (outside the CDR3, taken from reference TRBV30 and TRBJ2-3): SQTIHQWPATLVQPVGSPLSLECTVEGTSNPNLYWYRQAAGRGLQLLFYSVGIGQISSEVPQNLSASRPQDRQFILSSKKLLLSDSGFYLCAWSGRGSTDTQYFGPGTRLTVL.

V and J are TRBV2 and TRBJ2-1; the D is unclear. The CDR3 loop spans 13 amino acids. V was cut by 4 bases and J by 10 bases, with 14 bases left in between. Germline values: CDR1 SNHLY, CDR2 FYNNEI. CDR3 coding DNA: TGTGCCAGCAGTGCCCCCTCGGGCTCCGAGCAGTTCTTC. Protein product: CASSAPSGSEQFF.

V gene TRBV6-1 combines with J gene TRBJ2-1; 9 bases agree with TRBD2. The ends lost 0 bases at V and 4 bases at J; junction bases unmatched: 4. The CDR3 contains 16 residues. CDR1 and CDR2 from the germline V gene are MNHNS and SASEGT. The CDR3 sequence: CASSEALSGGYNEQFF. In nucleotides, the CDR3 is TGTGCCAGCAGTGAAGCGCTTAGCGGGGGATACAATGAGCAGTTCTTC.

DNA for the CDR3: TGTGCCAGCAGTTTACAGGGTAGCGCCTACGAGCAGTACTTC. Translating gives CASSLQGSAYEQYF. J is TRBJ2-7 and V is TRBV2, with D possibly being TRBD1 (6 bases). V was shortened by 5 bases and J by 2 bases, with 13 bases between the two germline ends. The CDR3 length is 14 residues. CDR1 is SNHLY and CDR2 is FYNNEI in the germline V gene.

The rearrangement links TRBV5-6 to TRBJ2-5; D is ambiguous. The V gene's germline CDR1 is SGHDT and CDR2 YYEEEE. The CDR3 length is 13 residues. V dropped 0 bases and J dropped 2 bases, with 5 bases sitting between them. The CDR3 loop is CASSLDEQETQYF. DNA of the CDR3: TGTGCCAGCAGCTTGGATGAGCAAGAGACCCAGTACTTC.

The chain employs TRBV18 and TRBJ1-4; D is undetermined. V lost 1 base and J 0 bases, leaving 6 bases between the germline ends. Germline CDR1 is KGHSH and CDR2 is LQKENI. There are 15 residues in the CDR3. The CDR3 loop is CASSPREATNEKLFF. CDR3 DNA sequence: TGTGCCAGCTCACCACGGGAAGCAACTAATGAAAAACTGTTTTTT.

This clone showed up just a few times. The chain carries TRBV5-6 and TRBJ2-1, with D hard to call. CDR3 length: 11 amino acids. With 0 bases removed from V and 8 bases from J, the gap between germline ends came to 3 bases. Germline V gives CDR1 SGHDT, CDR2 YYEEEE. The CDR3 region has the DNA TGTGCCAGCAGCTTGGAACATGAGCAGTTCTTC. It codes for CASSLEHEQFF.

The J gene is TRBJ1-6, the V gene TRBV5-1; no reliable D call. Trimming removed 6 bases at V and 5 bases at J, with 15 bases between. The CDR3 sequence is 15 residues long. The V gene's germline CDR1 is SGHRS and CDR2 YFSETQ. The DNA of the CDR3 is TGCGCCAGCAAGGCGGCAGCACTAAATAATTCACCCCTCCACTTT. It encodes CASKAAALNNSPLHF.

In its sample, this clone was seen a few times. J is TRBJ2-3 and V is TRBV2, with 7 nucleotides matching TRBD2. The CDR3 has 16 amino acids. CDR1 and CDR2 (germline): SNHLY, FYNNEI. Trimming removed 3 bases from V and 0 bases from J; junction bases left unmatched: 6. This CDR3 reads CASSDLGLPSTDTQYF. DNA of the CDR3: TGTGCCAGCAGTGATCTGGGACTACCCAGCACAGATACGCAGTATTTT. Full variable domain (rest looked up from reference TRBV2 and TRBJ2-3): EPEVTQTPSHQVTQMGQEVILRCVPISNHLYFYWYRQILGQKVEFLVSFYNNEISEKSEIFDDQFSVERPDGSNFTLKIRSTKLEDSAMYFCASSDLGLPSTDTQYFGPGTRLTVL.